The T cell receptor (beta chain) described here comes from a study of blood T cell repertoires in COVID-19. About the study: The study drew acute and convalescent COVID-19 samples from the United States, Italy and Spain. T cells, B-cell-depleted T cells, or PBMCs provided the cDNA or gDNA that served as material.

The CDR3 consists of 15 residues. In the study's own analysis: Reference gene primer amplification in the assay estimated nucleated cell counts. Generated by immunoSEQ multiplex PCR, the TCRdb table keeps only in-frame clones and is missing some. The V and J calls and the clone size are those of that table, but D and trimming were determined from the DNA. The data show some 130,000 clones, roughly 85% seen once. The receptor's source is a human donor in a cohort sampled during active COVID-19. This chain links TRBV21-1 with TRBJ1-4; the table's TRBD1 call for D was not verified on the DNA. TRBV21-1 is given as a pseudogene. Sequenced input: peripheral blood. CDR3 nucleotide sequence: TGTGCCAGCAGCACCGACAGGGAACCTAATGAAAAACTGTTTTTT. It translates to CASSTDREPNEKLFF.